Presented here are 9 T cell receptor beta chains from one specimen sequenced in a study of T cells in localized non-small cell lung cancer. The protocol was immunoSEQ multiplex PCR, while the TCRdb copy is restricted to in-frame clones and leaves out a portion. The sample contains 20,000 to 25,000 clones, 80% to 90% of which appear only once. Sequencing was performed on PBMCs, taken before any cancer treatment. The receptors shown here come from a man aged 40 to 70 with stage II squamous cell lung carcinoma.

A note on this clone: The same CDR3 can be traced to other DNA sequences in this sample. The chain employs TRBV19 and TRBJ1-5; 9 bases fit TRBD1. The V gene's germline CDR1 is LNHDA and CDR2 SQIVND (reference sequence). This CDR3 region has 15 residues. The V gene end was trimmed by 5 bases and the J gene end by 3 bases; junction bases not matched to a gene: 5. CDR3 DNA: TGTGCCAGTAGTGCAACAGGGGGCTCCAATCAGCCCCAGCATTTT. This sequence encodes CASSATGGSNQPQHF.

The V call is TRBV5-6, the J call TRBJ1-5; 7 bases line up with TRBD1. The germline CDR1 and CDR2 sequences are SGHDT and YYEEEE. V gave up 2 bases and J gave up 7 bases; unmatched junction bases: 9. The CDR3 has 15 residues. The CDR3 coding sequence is TGTGCCAGCAGCTTCGCTGGCCAGGGGGAACAGCCCCAGCATTTT. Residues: CASSFAGQGEQPQHF.

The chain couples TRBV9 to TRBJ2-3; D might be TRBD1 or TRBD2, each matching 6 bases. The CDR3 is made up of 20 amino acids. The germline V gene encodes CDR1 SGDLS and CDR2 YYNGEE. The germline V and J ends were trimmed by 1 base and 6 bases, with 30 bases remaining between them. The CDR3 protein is CASSVKFPEEEGERGDTQYF. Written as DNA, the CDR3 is TGTGCCAGCAGCGTAAAGTTCCCGGAGGAGGAGGGGGAGAGGGGGGATACGCAGTATTTT.

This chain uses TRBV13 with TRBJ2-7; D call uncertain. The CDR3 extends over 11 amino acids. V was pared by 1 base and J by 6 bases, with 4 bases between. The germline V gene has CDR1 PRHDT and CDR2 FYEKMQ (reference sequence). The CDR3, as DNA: TGTGCCAGCAGCTTAGTAGGCGAGCAGTACTTC. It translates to CASSLVGEQYF.

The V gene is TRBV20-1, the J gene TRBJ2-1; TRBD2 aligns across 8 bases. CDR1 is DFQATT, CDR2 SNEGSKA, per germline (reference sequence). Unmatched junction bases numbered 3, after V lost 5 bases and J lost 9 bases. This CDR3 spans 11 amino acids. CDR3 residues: CSAGLATEQFF. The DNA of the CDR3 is TGCAGTGCTGGACTAGCTACTGAGCAGTTCTTC.

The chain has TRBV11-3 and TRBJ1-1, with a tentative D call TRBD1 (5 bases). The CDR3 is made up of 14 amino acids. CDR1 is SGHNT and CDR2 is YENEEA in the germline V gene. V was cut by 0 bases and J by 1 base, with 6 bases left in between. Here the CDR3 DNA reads TGTGCCAGCAGCTTAGAAACAGGGAACACTGAAGCTTTCTTT. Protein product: CASSLETGNTEAFF.

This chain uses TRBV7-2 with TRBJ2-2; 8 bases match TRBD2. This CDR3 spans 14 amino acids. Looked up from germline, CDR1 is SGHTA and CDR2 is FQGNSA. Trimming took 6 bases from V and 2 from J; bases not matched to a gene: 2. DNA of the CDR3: TGTGCCAGCAGGCTAGCGGGCAACACCGGGGAGCTGTTTTTT. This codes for CASRLAGNTGELFF.

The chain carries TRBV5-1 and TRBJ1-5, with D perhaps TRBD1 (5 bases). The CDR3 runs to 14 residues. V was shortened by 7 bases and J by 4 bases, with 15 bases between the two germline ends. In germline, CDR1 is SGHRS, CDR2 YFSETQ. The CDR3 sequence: CASSRDGPNQPQHF. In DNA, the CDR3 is TGCGCCAGCTCTAGGGACGGCCCTAATCAGCCCCAGCATTTT.

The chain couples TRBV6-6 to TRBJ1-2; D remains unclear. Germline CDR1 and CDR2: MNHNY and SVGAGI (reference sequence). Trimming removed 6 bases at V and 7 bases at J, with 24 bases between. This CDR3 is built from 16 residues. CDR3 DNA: TGTGCCAGCAGCCCGTCTCTCGGGGAGAATTCAGGTGGCTACACCTTC. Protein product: CASSPSLGENSGGYTF.